This TCR beta chain was retrieved from a study of control samples from healthy donors and cancer patients. Profiling relied on immunoSEQ multiplex PCR, and the TCRdb table lists in-frame clones only, not all of them. The sample includes fewer than 60,000 clones, 85% to 95% of them seen just once. Germline V gene data show CDR1 as LNHDA and CDR2 as SQIVND (reference sequence). After removal of 6 bases from V and 7 bases from J, the junction contained 11 bases not matched to a gene. This CDR3 is built from 14 residues. Source material: blood. V gene TRBV19 combines with J gene TRBJ2-7; 8 bases are a match to TRBD1. The TCR originated in a young man in good health. The CDR3 protein is CASRTGVTSREQYF. The CDR3 DNA reads TGTGCCAGTAGGACAGGGGTGACCTCAAGGGAGCAGTACTTC.